This TCR beta chain was captured by sequencing in a study of human T cells and chemical hapten exposure. Overall study: DPC at 2% was the sensitizing agent, placed on approximately 2 cm by approximately 2 cm of upper inner arm skin.

As to time point: patch test 2, 6 weeks after DPC sensitization. Treatment of the sample: therapeutic diphenylcyclopropenone sensitization with weekly scalp DPC. This clonotype was counted ten times or more. TCRdb reprocessed the RACE reads with MiXCR, giving one entry per CDR3 protein. Among tens of thousands of distinct CDR3 sequences, approximately 9.9% were seen once, and the ten largest hold 2.2%. Germline CDR1 and CDR2: KGHDR and SFDVKD. Trimming stripped 2 bases from V and 2 bases from J, with 15 bases between. The CDR3 extends over 17 amino acids. This chain connects TRBV24-1 to TRBJ1-5; tentatively, D is TRBD1 (6 bases). This sequence originates from a man aged 35 to 55 with alopecia areata. Some clones in this sample may be carry-over from other donors' samples. This specimen consisted of whole blood, obtained in connection with sensitization to the hapten diphenylcyclopropenone (DPC). The CDR3 nucleotides read TGTGCCACCAGTGATTCCACTATGGGACAAGGCAATCAGCCCCAGCATTTT. This codes for CATSDSTMGQGNQPQHF.